Sequencing of this TCR beta chain was carried out in a study of T cells in women clearing cervical HPV infection. Background on the study: Case blood was drawn a median about 150 days after lesion detection. Regarding the study as a whole: Controls had more TRBV6-7 (about 0.15%) than cases (around 0.11%).

Deletions cut 3 bases from V and 4 bases from J, with 13 bases between. The CDR3 is 14 residues long. Germline V gene lookup returns CDR1 GTSNPN and CDR2 SVGIG (reference sequence). Only in-frame clones appear in the TCRdb table, and some are missing; sequencing was by immunoSEQ multiplex PCR. In all, the sample yields 25,000 to 30,000 clones. For this clone: Its antigen remains unidentified. The read ends 3 residues before the CDR3 terminus; that terminus is restored from the germline J gene.

All participants had a single incident cervical HPV16 infection, and prevalent HPV16 infections were excluded. What was sequenced was blood buffy coat. The receptor comes from a woman aged 18 to 75 with a cervical HPV16 infection that either progressed to CIN3+ or cleared (not recorded which). This chain links TRBV30 with TRBJ2-1, with D maybe TRBD2 (7 bases). The CDR3 bases that were read are TGTGCCTGGAGCCGGGGGGCGGCTTACAATGAG. It is translated as CAWSRGAAYNE. From start to end, the CDR3 is CAWSRGAAYNEQFF.